These 9 T cell receptor beta chains share one sample of origin, sequenced in a study of T cell changes during pregnancy in multiple sclerosis. The method was immunoSEQ multiplex PCR; TCRdb's version includes in-frame clones alone and lacks a portion of them. Here the sample spans approximately 49,000 clones, 88% being singletons. This sample comprised CD4+ T cells from peripheral blood mononuclear cells, obtained in the second trimester of pregnancy. These receptors originate from a female donor with multiple sclerosis, enrolled in a pregnancy study.

The CDR3: CASSFFSPGRETQYF. Here the CDR3 DNA reads TGCGCCAGCAGCTTTTTCTCACCAGGGAGGGAGACCCAGTACTTC. The chain employs TRBV5-1 and TRBJ2-5, with a possible D match to TRBD2 (6 bases). Germline CDR1 reads SGHRS; CDR2 reads YFSETQ. Trimming took 2 bases from V and 5 from J, leaving 16 bases between them. This CDR3 has 15 amino acids.

This chain uses TRBV9 with TRBJ1-3; D perhaps matches TRBD1 (6 bases). V was shortened by 0 bases and J by 4 bases, with 11 bases between the two germline ends. The CDR3 has 15 residues. In germline, CDR1 is SGDLS, CDR2 YYNGEE. CDR3 region: CASSVGGDIGNTIYF. The CDR3 DNA reads as TGTGCCAGCAGCGTAGGTGGGGACATAGGAAACACCATATATTTT.

V and J are TRBV2 and TRBJ1-6; 8 bases align to TRBD1. The germline CDR1 and CDR2 sequences are SNHLY and FYNNEI. This CDR3 is 16 amino acids long. V lost 1 base, J lost 7 bases, and 6 bases stayed unmatched. The CDR3 region has the DNA TGTGCCAGCAGTGAAGATTGGGACAGGCGAAATTCACCCCTCCACTTT. The encoded protein is CASSEDWDRRNSPLHF.

The chain couples TRBV28 to TRBJ2-1; 11 nucleotides align to TRBD2. The CDR3 contains 15 residues. J was trimmed by 4 bases and V by 6 bases; bases with no gene match: 5. Germline values: CDR1 MDHEN, CDR2 SYDVKM. CDR3 region: CASSPVAGGYNEQFF. Written as DNA, the CDR3 is TGTGCCAGCAGCCCCGTAGCGGGAGGGTACAATGAGCAGTTCTTC.

The chain joins TRBV19 to TRBJ2-7, with TRBD1 identical over 10 bases. V lost 5 bases to trimming and J lost 3 bases; unmatched junction nucleotides: 7. Germline CDR1 reads LNHDA; CDR2 reads SQIVND (reference sequence). The CDR3 has 15 amino acids. For the CDR3, the DNA is TGTGCCAGTAGTCGCGCCGGGACAGGGGACTACGAGCAGTACTTC. Protein: CASSRAGTGDYEQYF.

The chain is built from TRBV5-4 and TRBJ2-7; 10 bases are a match to TRBD1. The germline gives CDR1 SGHNT, CDR2 YYREEE (reference sequence). The CDR3 extends over 16 amino acids. The ends lost 2 bases at V and 3 bases at J; junction bases unmatched: 8. Here the CDR3 DNA reads TGTGCCAGCAGCTTTTTCCCCCGGGACAGGGGCTACGAGCAGTACTTC. Its translation is CASSFFPRDRGYEQYF.

This clone was counted once. V is TRBV4-3 and J is TRBJ2-2; 8 bases agree with TRBD2. The germline V gene has CDR1 LGHNA and CDR2 YSLEER. With 5 bases clipped from V and 6 bases from J, the junction kept 11 bases outside the gene matches. CDR3 size: 16 residues. For the CDR3, the DNA is TGCGCCAGCAGCACCACCCCGGGAGGGAAGTCCGGGGAGCTGTTTTTT. As protein: CASSTTPGGKSGELFF.

The CDR3 is CASSPPGLGGNEQFF. Here the CDR3 DNA reads TGTGCCAGCTCACCACCGGGACTAGGGGGCAATGAGCAGTTCTTC. This sequence joins TRBV18 and TRBJ2-1, with 8 bases matching TRBD2. Per germline, CDR1 KGHSH and CDR2 LQKENI. CDR3 length: 15 residues. Losses at the gene ends were 0 bases for V and 6 bases for J; bases not matched to a gene: 4.

The chain is built from TRBV5-1 and TRBJ2-7, with 8 bases aligning to TRBD2. After removal of 3 bases from V and 6 bases from J, the junction contained 5 bases not matched to a gene. This CDR3 is built from 13 residues. In germline, CDR1 is SGHRS, CDR2 YFSETQ. CDR3 sequence reads: CASSSGLAGEQYF. The CDR3 coding sequence is TGCGCCAGCAGCTCTGGACTAGCCGGCGAGCAGTACTTC.